This TCR beta chain was obtained from a study of blood T cell repertoires in COVID-19. V was pared by 1 base and J by 2 bases, with 6 bases of the junction left unmatched. The CDR3 length is 16 residues. Germline-derived CDR1 and CDR2 are SGHRS and YFSETQ. Clones were sequenced by immunoSEQ multiplex PCR, and TCRdb holds only the in-frame ones, with some missing. The sample has 200,000 to 250,000 clones; around 85% are singletons. This clonotype was sampled from a man between 40 and 49 years old who had recovered from COVID-19. The chain couples TRBV5-1 to TRBJ1-2, with 9 bases that match TRBD1. Sequencing was performed on PBMCs or T cells enriched from blood (not recorded which). The CDR3 protein is CASSLSLQGANYGYTF. CDR3 DNA: TGCGCCAGCAGCTTGAGTTTACAGGGGGCAAACTATGGCTACACCTTC.